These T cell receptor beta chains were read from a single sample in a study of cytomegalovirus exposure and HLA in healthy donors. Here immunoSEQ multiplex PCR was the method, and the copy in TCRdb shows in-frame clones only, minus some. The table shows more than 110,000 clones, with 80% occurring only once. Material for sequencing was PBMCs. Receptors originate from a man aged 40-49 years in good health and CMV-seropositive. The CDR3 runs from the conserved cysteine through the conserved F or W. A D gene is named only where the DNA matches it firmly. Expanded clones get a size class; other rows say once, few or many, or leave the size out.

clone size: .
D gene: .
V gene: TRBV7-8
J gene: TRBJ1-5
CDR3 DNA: TGTGCCAGCAGCTTAGGGTCGGGGTTCGGCAATCAGCCCCAGCATTTT
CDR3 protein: CASSLGSGFGNQPQHF

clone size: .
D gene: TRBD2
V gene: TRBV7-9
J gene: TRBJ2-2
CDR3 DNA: TGTGCCAGCAGCTCGCTGGGACTAGCGGGAGAAGACGGGGAGCTGTTTTTT
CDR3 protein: CASSSLGLAGEDGELFF

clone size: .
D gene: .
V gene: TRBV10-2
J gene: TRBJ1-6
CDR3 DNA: TGCGCCAGCAGGAGCTCCTATAATTCACCCCTCCACTTT
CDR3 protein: CASRSSYNSPLHF

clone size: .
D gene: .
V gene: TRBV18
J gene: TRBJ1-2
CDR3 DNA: TGTGCCAGCTCACCCTCACAGGGTCTCGACTATGGCTACACCTTC
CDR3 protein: CASSPSQGLDYGYTF

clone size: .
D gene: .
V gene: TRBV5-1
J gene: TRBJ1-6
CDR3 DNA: TGCGCCAGCACCCTAGACAGCTCCTATAATTCACCCCTCCACTTT
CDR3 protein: CASTLDSSYNSPLHF

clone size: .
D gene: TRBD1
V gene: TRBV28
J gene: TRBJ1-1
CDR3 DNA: TGTGCCAGCAGGGTTAATGGGGACAGGGAAGCTTTCTTT
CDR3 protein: CASRVNGDREAFF

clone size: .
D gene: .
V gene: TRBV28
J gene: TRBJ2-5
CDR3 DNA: TGTGCCAGCAGGGAGGCGGGGGAGACCCAGTACTTC
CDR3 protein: CASREAGETQYF

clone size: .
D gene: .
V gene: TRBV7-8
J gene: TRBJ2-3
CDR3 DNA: TGTGCCGGCAGCTTAAACGAGGGCAGAGTTAGGGGGACAGATACGCAGTATTTT
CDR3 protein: CAGSLNEGRVRGTDTQYF

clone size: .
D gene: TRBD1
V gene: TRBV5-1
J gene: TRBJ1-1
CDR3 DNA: TGCGCCAGCAGCTTGGCAGGGGGTATTAGGAACACTGAAGCTTTCTTT
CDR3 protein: CASSLAGGIRNTEAFF

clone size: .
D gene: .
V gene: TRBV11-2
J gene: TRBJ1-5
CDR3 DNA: TGTGCCAGCAGTCCTGGGCAGGGGTTCGGCCAGCCCCAGCATTTT
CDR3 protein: CASSPGQGFGQPQHF

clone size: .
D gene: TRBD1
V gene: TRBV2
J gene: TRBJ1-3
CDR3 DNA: TGTGCCAGCAGGGGACAGGGGCGCGGAAACACCATATATTTT
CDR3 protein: CASRGQGRGNTIYF

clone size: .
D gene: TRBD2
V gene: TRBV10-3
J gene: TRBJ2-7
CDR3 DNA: TGTGCCATCAGTGCGGGACTAGCGGGAGTTGACGAGCAGTACTTC
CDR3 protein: CAISAGLAGVDEQYF

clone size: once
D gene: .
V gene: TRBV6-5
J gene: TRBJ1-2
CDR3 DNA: TGTGCCAGCAGCCGTTATGGGGCCAGGGATGGCTACACCTTC
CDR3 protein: CASSRYGARDGYTF

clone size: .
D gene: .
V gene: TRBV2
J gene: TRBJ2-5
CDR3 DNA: TGTGCCAGCAAATTACAGGGAGCTCAGAAAGAGACCCAGTACTTC
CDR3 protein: CASKLQGAQKETQYF

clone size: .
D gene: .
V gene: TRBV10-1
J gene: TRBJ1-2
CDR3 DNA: TGCGCCAGCAGTGGACAGGCTAACTATGGCTACACCTTC
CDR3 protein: CASSGQANYGYTF

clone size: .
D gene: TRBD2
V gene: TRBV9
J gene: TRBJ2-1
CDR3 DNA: TGTGCCAGCAGCGACCCACTAGCGGGAGGGATCAATGAGCAGTTCTTC
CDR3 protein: CASSDPLAGGINEQFF